The 8 T cell receptor beta chains listed next were all sequenced from one sample in a study of cytomegalovirus exposure and HLA in healthy donors. Both 60 Vbeta primers and 13 Jbeta primers went into the PCR. TCRdb's table, derived via immunoSEQ multiplex PCR, lists solely in-frame clones and lacks some. Here the sample spans some 200,000 clones, more than 65% being singletons. Sequences were obtained from PBMCs. The receptors stem from a man in his fifties in good health and CMV-seronegative.

The V and J genes are TRBV20-1 and TRBJ2-5; tentative D call: TRBD1 (6 bases). This CDR3 has 11 residues. Trimming pared 5 bases from V and 5 bases from J, leaving 9 bases between. Germline CDR1 DFQATT, CDR2 SNEGSKA (reference sequence). CDR3 sequence (DNA): TGCAGTGCTTCCGACAGGGAGACCCAGTACTTC. This sequence encodes CSASDRETQYF.

This clone was recorded a few times. The chain uses TRBV27 and TRBJ1-1; 7 nucleotides agree with TRBD1. Germline V gene lookup returns CDR1 MNHEY and CDR2 SMNVEV (reference sequence). The V gene end was trimmed by 6 bases and the J gene end by 3 bases; junction bases not matched to a gene: 7. This CDR3 spans 14 amino acids. The CDR3: CASSPGGSDTEAFF. The CDR3 coding sequence is TGTGCCAGCAGCCCAGGGGGATCGGACACTGAAGCTTTCTTT.

The V and J genes are TRBV5-1 and TRBJ2-7, with D perhaps matching TRBD2 (6 bases). Germline CDR1 reads SGHRS; CDR2 reads YFSETQ. This CDR3 region has 13 residues. V dropped 0 bases and J dropped 8 bases, with 12 bases sitting between them. CDR3 sequence: CASSLGEAGQQYF. The CDR3 DNA is TGCGCCAGCAGCTTGGGGGAGGCGGGTCAGCAGTACTTC.

This clone came up a few times. The chain carries TRBV2 and TRBJ1-4; TRBD1 aligns across 8 bases. With 6 bases clipped from V and 8 bases from J, the junction kept 8 bases outside the gene matches. Germline-derived CDR1 and CDR2 are SNHLY and FYNNEI. The CDR3 has 14 amino acids. The CDR3 DNA reads as TGTGCCAGCAGGTCACAGGGGGGTCGGGAAAAACTGTTTTTT. Translated: CASRSQGGREKLFF.

This clone was detected only once. V and J are TRBV1 and TRBJ2-2; the DNA was not used to check the table's D call, TRBD2. TRBV1 is assigned pseudogene status. The CDR3 spans 15 residues. CDR3 sequence: CTSSHLAGVVGELFF. The CDR3 DNA sequence: TGCACCAGCAGCCACCTAGCGGGAGTAGTCGGGGAGCTGTTTTTT.

The chain has TRBV5-1 and TRBJ1-2; TRBD1 matches at 7 bases. The CDR3 covers 14 residues. CDR1 SGHRS and CDR2 YFSETQ come from the germline V gene. Losses at the gene ends were 4 bases for V and 0 bases for J; bases not matched to a gene: 3. The CDR3 sequence: CASSRDSTNYGYTF. CDR3 sequence (DNA): TGCGCCAGCAGCCGGGACAGCACTAACTATGGCTACACCTTC.

The chain recombines TRBV6-4 with TRBJ1-3; 8 bases fit TRBD1. J was trimmed by 1 base and V by 5 bases; bases with no gene match: 4. The germline gives CDR1 MRHNA, CDR2 SNTAGT. The CDR3 extends over 15 amino acids. CDR3 residues: CASSPQGESGNTIYF. The CDR3, as DNA: TGTGCCAGCAGTCCACAGGGGGAGTCTGGAAACACCATATATTTT.

In DNA, the CDR3 is TGTGCCAGCAGTCGAGCGGGCTCCTACAATGAGCAGTTCTTC. Encoded protein: CASSRAGSYNEQFF. J is TRBJ2-1 and V is TRBV6-5; D possibly corresponds to TRBD2 (6 bases). With 5 bases removed from V and 0 bases from J, the gap between germline ends came to 8 bases. Germline CDR1 reads MNHEY; CDR2 reads SVGAGI. The CDR3 has 14 residues.